This entry concerns a single TCR beta chain. The antigen it binds to is not known. Base qualities are not recorded, but no much larger clone differs from it by a single base. A second Seattle source provided samples from volunteer blood donors who had recovered from COVID-19. Each collaborating institution followed its own protocols to collect whole blood in K2EDTA tubes. For TCRbeta analysis, collaborators shipped samples as frozen whole blood, isolated PBMCs, or DNA extracted from either of those sample types. TCRbeta CDR3 regions were amplified from genomic DNA by means of the immunoSEQ Assay, a bias-controlled multiplex PCR. Under the source paper's analysis protocol: Nucleated cell counts per sample were estimated from amplification of reference gene primers within the assay. Sequence reads were collapsed and filtered to measure the absolute abundance of every unique TCRbeta CDR3 rearrangement. For each sample, productive Simpson clonality was calculated by taking the square root of Simpson's diversity index across productive rearrangements. TCRdb mirrors the immuneACCESS table, restricted to in-frame sequences. Some clones are absent from its copies; in checked studies, under half trace to an unresolved V gene, and the reason for the others is unknown. D and trimming were read from the DNA, whereas the V and J calls and clone size are those reported in that table. In all, the sample holds 210,000 or so clones, and around nine tenths of those were seen once. Of the sample, about 6.6% is held by the ten largest clones.

The source of the sample is a study of blood T cell repertoires in COVID-19 (dated by TCRdb to between 2020 and 2021). With regard to the full study: Collaborator samples came from the United States, Italy and Spain and covered acute and convalescent phases of COVID-19. The repertoires were released in a freely available public database intended as a resource for research on the immune response to SARS-CoV-2. The material from the prospective study consisted of cDNA or gDNA derived from T cells, B-cell-depleted T cells, or PBMCs. Where available, HLA class I and class II types were obtained from metadata supplied by the sample provider rather than from assay-based typing. Nearly every sample came with metadata listing a de-identified subject ID, COVID-19 status, age in years and sex. Samples came from the ongoing ImmuneRACE study (first 160 participants) plus 1,254 subjects from 6 global collaborators. Subjects who had been exposed to COVID-19, were actively infected with it, or had recovered from it provided the deeply sampled blood TCRbeta repertoires that made up the dataset.

V drops 2 bases and J drops 4 bases, leaving 15 bases in between. Measured from the cysteine to the phenylalanine, the CDR3 is 15 residues long. The only DNA kept is the CDR3, 45 bases in frame from the first base. Via the germline V gene, CDR1 is KGHSH and CDR2 LQKENI. What the authors observed across the whole study: How much clinical and demographic metadata was included differed by source and by participant, and the metadata was provided uncurated.

Recombination linked TRBV18 to TRBJ2-7; the D gene remains uncertain. This receptor was obtained from a woman between 40 and 50 years old who had recovered from COVID-19. Material for sequencing was peripheral blood. The CDR3 in this case is CASSPERQVTYEQYF. The DNA sequence is given as TGTGCCAGCTCACCAGAAAGGCAGGTAACGTACGAGCAGTACTTC.